Shown below are 13 T cell receptor beta chains from a single sample sequenced in a study of T cells in Graves' hyperthyroidism and ophthalmopathy (dated by TCRdb to about 2019). Library construction relied on multiplex PCR. The data were produced on an Illumina HiSeq 2000. Amplification of TCR beta CDR3 regions was carried out from RNA transcripts. The first round of RT-PCR for the TCR CDR3 was performed with the HTBI primer set and the Qiagen OneStep RT-PCR kit. TCRdb trimmed public reads at Q25 via fastp, called clones via MiXCR and kept in-frame beta chains. Entries are consolidated by CDR3 protein sequence, retaining the most common genes and DNA. This sample is represented by 410,000 or so distinct CDR3 sequences; around 15% of them were singletons. About 12% of the sample lies in the top ten. Material for sequencing was blood. These receptor sequences come from a young man with Graves' ophthalmopathy.

The table lists this clonotype with many counts. The rearrangement uses TRBV5-1 and TRBJ2-2, with D possibly matching TRBD2 (5 bases). This CDR3 has 13 amino acids. Germline CDR1 SGHRS, CDR2 YFSETQ. The V and J ends lost 1 base and 5 bases respectively, with 6 bases between them. Here the CDR3 DNA reads TGCGCCAGCAGCTTGAGGACTACCGGGGAGCTGTTTTTT. This encodes CASSLRTTGELFF.

A word on this clonotype: With a much larger clone just one base away, this may be a read error. The chain links TRBV18 to TRBJ2-1; D unresolved. The CDR3 has 15 residues. Germline V gene lookup returns CDR1 KGHSH and CDR2 LQKENI. The CDR3 coding sequence is TGTGCCAGCTTACCAGGACGCAACTCCTACAATGAGCAGTTCTTC. Its translation: CASLPGRNSYNEQFF.

This clonotype was seen at least ten times. The J gene is TRBJ1-5, the V gene TRBV12-3 or TRBV12-4; 7 bases map to TRBD1. The CDR3 sequence is 14 residues long. Unmatched junction bases numbered 9, after V lost 6 bases and J lost 7 bases. The CDR3 DNA is TGTGCCAGCAGCCAGACAGGGCGGTGGCAGCCCCAGCATTTT. Translating it yields CASSQTGRWQPQHF.

CDR3: CASSTGGSSYNEQFF. CDR3 DNA sequence: TGTGCCAGCAGCACAGGGGGGAGCTCCTACAATGAGCAGTTCTTC. The chain joins TRBV27 to TRBJ2-1; TRBD1 matches 8 bases. CDR1 and CDR2 (germline): MNHEY, SMNVEV (reference sequence). The CDR3 is made up of 15 amino acids. The trim removed 6 bases at V and 0 bases at J, leaving 4 bases unmatched.

The chain is built from TRBV5-5 and TRBJ2-7, with 7 bases fitting TRBD1. In germline, CDR1 is SGHKS, CDR2 YYEKEE (reference sequence). After removal of 2 bases from V and 9 bases from J, the junction contained 11 bases not matched to a gene. CDR3 size: 14 residues. The CDR3 protein is CASSFRGQASAQYF. CDR3 nucleotides: TGTGCCAGCAGCTTTAGAGGACAGGCCTCGGCGCAGTACTTC. The whole variable domain, remainder taken from reference TRBV5-5 and TRBJ2-7, is DAGVTQSPTHLIKTRGQQVTLRCSPISGHKSVSWYQQVLGQGPQFIFQYYEKEERGRGNFPDRFSARQFPNYSSELNVNALLLGDSALYLCASSFRGQASAQYFGPGTRLTVT.

About this clonotype: This may stem from a read error, because a much larger clone lies one nucleotide away. The chain is built from TRBV7-9 and TRBJ2-5, with TRBD2 matching over 11 bases. The CDR3 totals 18 residues. Unmatched junction bases numbered 15, after V lost 4 bases and J lost 5 bases. Germline loops: CDR1 SEHNR, CDR2 FQNEAQ (reference sequence). This CDR3 reads CASSSGTSGGLPPETQYF. CDR3 in DNA: TGTGCCAGCAGCTCTGGGACTAGCGGAGGGCTTCCTCCGGAGACCCAGTACTTC.

A remark on this clonotype: This is likely a read error, given that the CDR3 carries no conserved phenylalanine or tryptophan at its end. The chain links TRBV3-1 to TRBJ1-3, with D unclear. The CDR3 is made up of 14 amino acids. Germline values: CDR1 LGHDT, CDR2 YNNKEL (reference sequence). V shed 5 bases and J shed 1 base, with 9 bases lying between them. The CDR3 DNA follows: TGTGCCAGCAGCGGTAGAGATTCTGGAAACACCATATATCTT. Its protein product is CASSGRDSGNTIYL.

In its sample, this clonotype was seen once. The chain is built from TRBV27 and TRBJ2-7; 8 bases are a match to TRBD2. After removal of 5 bases from V and 4 bases from J, the junction contained 7 bases not matched to a gene. In germline, CDR1 is MNHEY, CDR2 SMNVEV (reference sequence). There are 14 residues in the CDR3. The CDR3 coding sequence is TGTGCCAGCAGTCCACTAGCGGAGGGGTACGAGCAGTACTTC. Translating gives CASSPLAEGYEQYF.

This clonotype was picked up many times. J is TRBJ1-2 and V is TRBV11-2; weak D call: TRBD1 (5 bases). V was cut by 8 bases and J by 3 bases, with 19 bases left in between. Germline V CDR1 and CDR2: SGHAT, FQNNGV. This CDR3 contains 15 residues. As DNA, the CDR3 is TGTGCCAGCTGGGGAACAGGAGGGTTGTACTATGGCTACACCTTC. Protein: CASWGTGGLYYGYTF. The full variable domain, its missing parts supplied by reference TRBV11-2 and TRBJ1-2, is EAGVAQSPRYKIIEKRQSVAFWCNPISGHATLYWYQQILGQGPKLLIQFQNNGVVDDSQLPKDRFSAERLKGVDSTLKIQPAKLEDSAVYLCASWGTGGLYYGYTFGSGTRLTVV.

Many counts were recorded for this clonotype. The chain has TRBV6-1 and TRBJ2-2; D is unclear. V shed 4 bases and J shed 5 bases, with 17 bases lying between them. Germline V gene data show CDR1 as MNHNS and CDR2 as SASEGT. The CDR3 loop spans 16 amino acids. CDR3 DNA sequence: TGTGCCAGCAGTGCCGCCGGACCGTTAGGAACCGGGGAGCTGTTTTTT. Its translation: CASSAAGPLGTGELFF.

The chain joins TRBV30 to TRBJ1-2, with 10 nucleotides matching TRBD1. Looked up from germline, CDR1 is GTSNPN and CDR2 is SVGIG (reference sequence). CDR3 length: 14 residues. V gave up 5 bases and J gave up 4 bases; unmatched junction bases: 7. CDR3 sequence (DNA): TGTGCCTGGGCCCGACAGGGGGCCCCCTATGGCTACACCTTC. Its translation is CAWARQGAPYGYTF.

The V and J genes are TRBV2 and TRBJ2-1; weak D call: TRBD1 (6 bases). From germline, CDR1 is SNHLY and CDR2 FYNNEI. The V end was cut by 3 bases, the J end by 6 bases, with 12 bases between. The CDR3 spans 14 residues. The CDR3 protein is CASSERGTGNEQFF. The CDR3 bases are TGTGCCAGCAGTGAGAGGGGGACCGGCAATGAGCAGTTCTTC.

The chain links TRBV19 to TRBJ2-3, with D perhaps matching TRBD1 (6 bases). The CDR3 is 14 amino acids. Germline V gene lookup returns CDR1 LNHDA and CDR2 SQIVND (reference sequence). With 11 bases removed from V and 2 bases from J, the gap between germline ends came to 17 bases. CDR3 nucleotide sequence: TGTGCCTCCATAGGCAGGGGATTCACAGATACGCAGTATTTT. Residues: CASIGRGFTDTQYF.